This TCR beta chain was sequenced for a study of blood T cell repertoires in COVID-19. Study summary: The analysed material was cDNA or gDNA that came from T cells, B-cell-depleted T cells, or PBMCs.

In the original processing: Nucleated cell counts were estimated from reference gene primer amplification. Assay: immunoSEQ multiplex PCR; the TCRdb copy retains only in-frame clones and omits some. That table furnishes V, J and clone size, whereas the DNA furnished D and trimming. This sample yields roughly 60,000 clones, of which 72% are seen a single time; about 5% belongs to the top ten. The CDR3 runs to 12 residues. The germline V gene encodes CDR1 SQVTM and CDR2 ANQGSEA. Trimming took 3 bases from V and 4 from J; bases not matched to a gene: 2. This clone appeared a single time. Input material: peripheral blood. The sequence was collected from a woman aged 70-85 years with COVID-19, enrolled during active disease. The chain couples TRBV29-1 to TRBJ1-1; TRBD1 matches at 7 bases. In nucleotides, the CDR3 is TGCAGCGTTGAGACAGGGATCACTGAAGCTTTCTTT. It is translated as CSVETGITEAFF.